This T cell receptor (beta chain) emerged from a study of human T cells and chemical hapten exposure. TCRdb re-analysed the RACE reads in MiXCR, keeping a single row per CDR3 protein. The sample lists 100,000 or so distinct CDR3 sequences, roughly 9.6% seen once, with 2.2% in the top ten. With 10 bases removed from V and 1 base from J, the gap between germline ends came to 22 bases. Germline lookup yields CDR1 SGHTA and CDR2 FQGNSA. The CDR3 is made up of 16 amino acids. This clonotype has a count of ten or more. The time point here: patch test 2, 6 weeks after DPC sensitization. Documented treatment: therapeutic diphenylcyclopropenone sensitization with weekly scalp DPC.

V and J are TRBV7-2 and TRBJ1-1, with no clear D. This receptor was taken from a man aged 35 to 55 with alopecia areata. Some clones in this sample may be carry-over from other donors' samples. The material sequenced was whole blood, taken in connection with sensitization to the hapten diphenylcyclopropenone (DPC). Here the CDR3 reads CATGQAPGSGNTEAFF. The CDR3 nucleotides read TGTGCCACCGGCCAAGCCCCAGGAAGCGGGAACACTGAAGCTTTCTTT.